This note documents a single T cell receptor (beta chain) sequence. This entry is derived from a study of control samples from healthy donors and cancer patients. V was pared by 1 base and J by 0 bases, with 6 bases between. Germline CDR1 and CDR2: SGHVS and FNYEAQ. The CDR3 sequence is 15 residues long. TCRdb's copy holds only in-frame clones and misses some; the assay was immunoSEQ multiplex PCR. The sample consists of around 200,000 clones, about nine tenths of them appearing once. Sequencing was done on a sample of blood. V gene TRBV7-6 combines with J gene TRBJ1-4, with D unresolved. The receptor was isolated from a woman aged 25 to 39 in good health. In nucleotides, the CDR3 is TGTGCCAGCAGCTTAGGACGGGCAACTAATGAAAAACTGTTTTTT. Protein sequence: CASSLGRATNEKLFF.